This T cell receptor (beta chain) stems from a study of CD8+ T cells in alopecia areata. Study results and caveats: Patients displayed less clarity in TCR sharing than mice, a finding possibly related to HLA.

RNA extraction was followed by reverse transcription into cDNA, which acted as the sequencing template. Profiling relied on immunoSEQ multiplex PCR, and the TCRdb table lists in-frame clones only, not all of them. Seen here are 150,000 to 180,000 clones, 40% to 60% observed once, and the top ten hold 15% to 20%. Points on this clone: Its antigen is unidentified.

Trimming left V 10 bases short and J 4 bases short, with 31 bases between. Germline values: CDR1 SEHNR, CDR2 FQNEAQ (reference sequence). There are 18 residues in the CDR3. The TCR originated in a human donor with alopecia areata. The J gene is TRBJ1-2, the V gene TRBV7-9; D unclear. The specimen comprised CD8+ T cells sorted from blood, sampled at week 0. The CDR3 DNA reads TGTGCCACCCAAACGACCGACCTAACAGAAGAGATATTCTATGGCTACACCTTC. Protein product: CATQTTDLTEEIFYGYTF. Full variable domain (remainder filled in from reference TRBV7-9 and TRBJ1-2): DTGVSQNPRHKITKRGQNVTFRCDPISEHNRLYWYRQTLGQGPEFLTYFQNEAQLEKSRLLSDRFSAERPKGSFSTLEIQRTEQGDSAMYLCATQTTDLTEEIFYGYTFGSGTRLTVV.